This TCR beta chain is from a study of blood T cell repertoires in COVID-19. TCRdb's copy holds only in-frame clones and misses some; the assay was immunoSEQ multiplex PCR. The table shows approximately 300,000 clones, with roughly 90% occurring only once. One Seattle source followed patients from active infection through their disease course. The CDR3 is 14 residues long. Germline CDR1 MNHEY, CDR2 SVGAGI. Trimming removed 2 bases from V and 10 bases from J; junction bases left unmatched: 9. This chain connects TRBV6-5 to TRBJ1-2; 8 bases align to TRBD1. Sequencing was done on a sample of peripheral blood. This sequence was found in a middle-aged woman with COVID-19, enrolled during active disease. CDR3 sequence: CASSYGTGQALYTF. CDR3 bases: TGTGCCAGCAGTTACGGAACGGGACAGGCACTCTACACCTTC.